This T cell receptor beta chain appears in the sequencing data of a study of shared clonotypes between healthy human individuals. The overall study: Each donor had three CD4 naive, three CD4 memory, two CD8 naive and one CD8 memory plate.

V was clipped by 7 bases and J by 6 bases; unmatched bases: 7. CDR1 SGHTA and CDR2 FQGNSA come from the germline V gene. The CDR3 sequence is 14 residues long. Naive CD8 cells lacked CD45RO and underwent positive selection for CCR7, leaving out terminally differentiated effector memory CD45RA+ cells. Generated by immunoSEQ multiplex PCR, the TCRdb table keeps only in-frame clones and is missing some. The top ten clones hold 0.9% to 1.4% of a sample with millions of clones, about 95% of them seen once. The sample comprised naive CD8+ T cells sorted from blood. The source is a man aged 18 to 30 in good health. The J gene is TRBJ2-7, the V gene TRBV7-2, with 12 nucleotides matching TRBD1. CDR3: CASIRDRGLGEQYF. The CDR3 DNA sequence: TGTGCCAGCATACGGGACAGGGGGCTCGGCGAGCAGTACTTC.